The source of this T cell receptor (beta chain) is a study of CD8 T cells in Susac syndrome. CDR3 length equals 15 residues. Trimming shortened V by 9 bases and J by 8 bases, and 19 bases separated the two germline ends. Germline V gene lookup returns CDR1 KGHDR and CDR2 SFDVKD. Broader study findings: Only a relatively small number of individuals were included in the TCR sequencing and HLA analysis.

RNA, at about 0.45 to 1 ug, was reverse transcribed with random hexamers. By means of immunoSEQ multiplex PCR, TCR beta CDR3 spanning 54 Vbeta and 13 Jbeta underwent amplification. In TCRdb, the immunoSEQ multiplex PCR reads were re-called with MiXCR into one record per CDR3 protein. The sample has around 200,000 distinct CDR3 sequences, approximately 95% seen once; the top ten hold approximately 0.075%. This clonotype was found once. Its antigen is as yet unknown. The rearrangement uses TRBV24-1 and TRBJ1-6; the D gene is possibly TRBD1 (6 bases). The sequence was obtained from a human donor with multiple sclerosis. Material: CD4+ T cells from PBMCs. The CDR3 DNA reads TGTGCCACCGGCACTGTCGGACGGACAGATTCACCCCTCCACTTT. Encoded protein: CATGTVGRTDSPLHF.